Following are 22 T cell receptor beta chains from one sample sequenced in a study. TCRdb fed the 5' RACE reads into MiXCR, producing one record per CDR3 protein. The sample yields about 8,900 distinct CDR3 sequences, approximately 26% seen once. Sequences were obtained from naive CD4+ T cells sorted from a lymph node. As to subset: naive CD4+ T cells, CD4+CD45RA+CD25-. Source of these receptors: a female donor with breast cancer.

V usage is TRBV24-1 and J usage is TRBJ2-2; 8 positions agree with TRBD1. The CDR3 is made up of 15 amino acids. With 10 bases clipped from V and 4 bases from J, the junction kept 10 bases outside the gene matches. Germline V gene sequence: CDR1 KGHDR, CDR2 SFDVKD. For the CDR3, the DNA is TGTGCCACAGGCGCCCAGGGGGCTGTCACCGGGGAGCTGTTTTTT. It yields the protein CATGAQGAVTGELFF.

Notes on this clonotype: Being one base from a much bigger clone, this may be a read error. V is TRBV28 and J is TRBJ2-7; a weak D match, TRBD1 (6 bases). The length of the CDR3 is 15 residues. Trimming removed 8 bases from V and 1 base from J, with 18 bases in between. Germline V gene sequence: CDR1 MDHEN, CDR2 SYDVKM. CDR3 sequence reads: CASGLQGTSSYEQYF. The CDR3 DNA follows: TGTGCCAGCGGTCTCCAGGGGACCAGTTCCTACGAGCAGTACTTC. The entire variable domain, with the rest obtained from reference TRBV28 and TRBJ2-7, is as follows: DVKVTQSSRYLVKRTGEKVFLECVQDMDHENMFWYRQDPGLGLRLIYFSYDVKMKEKGDIPEGYSVSREKKERFSLILESASTNQTSMYLCASGLQGTSSYEQYFGPGTRLTVT.

This clonotype is medium-sized. The chain links TRBV24-1 to TRBJ2-1, with 7 bases identical to TRBD1. The germline V gene has CDR1 KGHDR and CDR2 SFDVKD. V gave up 4 bases and J gave up 8 bases; unmatched junction bases: 10. This CDR3 comprises 15 residues. CDR3 nucleotides: TGTGCCACCAGTGACAAACACAGGGGCGGCGATGAGCAGTTCTTC. Protein product: CATSDKHRGGDEQFF.

This chain links TRBV6-1 with TRBJ2-7; 8 nucleotides line up with TRBD1. J lost 2 bases, V lost 4 bases, and 4 bases had no gene match. The CDR3 is 14 residues long. In germline, CDR1 is MNHNS, CDR2 SASEGT. CDR3 region: CASSGGQGPYEQYF. The CDR3, as DNA: TGTGCCAGCAGTGGAGGACAGGGCCCCTACGAGCAGTACTTC.

The chain's CDR3 is CATQRTSSGNTIYF. CDR3 sequence (DNA): TGTGCCACCCAGCGGACGAGCTCTGGAAACACCATATATTTT. The J gene is TRBJ1-3, the V gene TRBV28; no reliable D call. Looked up from germline, CDR1 is MDHEN and CDR2 is SYDVKM. This CDR3 region has 14 residues. V was shortened by 10 bases and J by 0 bases, with 13 bases between the two germline ends.

Relative to its sample, this clonotype is medium-sized. The V gene is TRBV11-2, the J gene TRBJ1-2, with unresolved D. Trimming pared 0 bases from V and 0 bases from J, leaving 8 bases between. The CDR3 consists of 15 residues. CDR1 is SGHAT and CDR2 is FQNNGV in the germline V gene. The CDR3 loop is CASSLESHPNYGYTF. The DNA for the CDR3 is TGTGCCAGCAGCTTAGAGTCTCATCCTAACTATGGCTACACCTTC.

This chain uses TRBV12-3 or TRBV12-4 with TRBJ1-5, with 9 bases lining up with TRBD1. With V trimmed by 3 bases and J by 3 bases, 6 bases remained unmatched. The length of the CDR3 is 16 residues. As DNA, the CDR3 is TGTGCCAGCAGTTTCCGCAGGACAGGGGACAATCAGCCCCAGCATTTT. Its translation is CASSFRRTGDNQPQHF.

The table lists this clonotype with a few counts. This may be a read error, as it is one base from a much larger clone. The chain uses TRBV9 and TRBJ2-1; a possible D gene is TRBD2 (6 bases). Trimming cost V 1 base and J 9 bases, with 20 bases left between them. The CDR3 is 16 residues long. In germline, CDR1 is SGDLS, CDR2 YYNGEE. The CDR3 nucleotides read TGTGCCAGCAGCGTATCGGCAGGAGCGGGTTTCAGTGAGCAGTTCTTC. It translates to CASSVSAGAGFSEQFF.

The rearrangement links TRBV12-3 or TRBV12-4 to TRBJ1-5; maybe TRBD1 (6 bases). The CDR3 contains 13 residues. V was cut by 5 bases and J by 6 bases, with 11 bases left in between. CDR3: CASSQGTFQPQHF. The CDR3 DNA is TGTGCCAGCAGTCAGGGGACCTTTCAGCCCCAGCATTTT.

There are many counts of this clonotype. The CDR3 sequence: CASSLELAGRQFF. DNA of the CDR3: TGTGCCAGCAGCTTGGAGCTAGCGGGAAGGCAGTTCTTC. The J gene is TRBJ2-1, the V gene TRBV5-5, with 9 bases that match TRBD2. Germline V lookup: CDR1 SGHKS, CDR2 YYEKEE (reference sequence). V shed 0 bases and J 12 bases; nucleotides not matched to a gene: 4. The CDR3 length is 13 residues.

Worth noting for this clonotype: One end of the junction is discordant with germline, which a read error may explain. The rearrangement joins TRBV6-1 to TRBJ1-1, with D perhaps TRBD1 (5 bases). This CDR3 spans 14 amino acids. Looked up from germline, CDR1 is MNHNS and CDR2 is SASEGT. CDR3 loop: CAGSVGLMNTEAFF. CDR3 nucleotide sequence: TGTGCCGGCAGTGTGGGACTGATGAACACTGAAGCTTTCTTT.

This clonotype was seen many times. This chain connects TRBV6-6 to TRBJ1-2; D might be TRBD1 (6 bases). Trimming removed 2 bases from V and 13 bases from J, with 20 bases in between. Germline-derived CDR1 and CDR2 are MNHNY and SVGAGI (reference sequence). The CDR3 has 14 amino acids. The CDR3 loop is CASSYRGASPCPTF. CDR3 sequence (DNA): TGTGCCAGCAGTTACCGGGGGGCGAGCCCCTGCCCCACCTTC.

By sample share, this clonotype is medium-sized (0.01 to 0.1%). The chain is built from TRBV24-1 and TRBJ2-1; maybe TRBD1 (6 bases). From germline, CDR1 is KGHDR and CDR2 SFDVKD. The CDR3 consists of 16 residues. Trimming took 2 bases from V and 4 from J, leaving 14 bases between them. CDR3 amino acids: CATSDSGAVLYNEQFF. DNA for the CDR3: TGTGCCACCAGTGATTCAGGGGCAGTTCTTTACAATGAGCAGTTCTTC.

This clonotype was counted a few times. A read error is likely, as this CDR3 ends without the conserved phenylalanine or tryptophan. V and J are TRBV7-2 and TRBJ1-2, with D possibly TRBD1 on 5 matching bases. Trimming pared 5 bases from V and 4 bases from J, leaving 17 bases between. The CDR3 loop spans 15 amino acids. Germline assignment: CDR1 SGHTA and CDR2 FQGNSA. The CDR3 DNA reads as TGTGCCAGCAGCGCCCCACGGACCCAGGGCTATGGCTACACCTAC. It encodes CASSAPRTQGYGYTY.

By frequency in the sample, this clonotype is medium-sized (0.01 to 0.1%). The chain links TRBV20-1 to TRBJ2-7; D is unresolved. From germline, CDR1 is DFQATT and CDR2 SNEGSKA (reference sequence). CDR3 length: 10 amino acids. The ends were cut back, 4 bases at V and 6 bases at J, with 7 bases in the middle. The DNA for the CDR3 is TGCAGTGCTAAGTTTGGCGAGCAGTACTTC. This translates into CSAKFGEQYF.

V and J are TRBV20-1 and TRBJ1-5; 11 bases agree with TRBD1. V dropped 6 bases and J dropped 5; count of bases not matched to a gene: 9. Germline V gene data show CDR1 as DFQATT and CDR2 as SNEGSKA (reference sequence). CDR3 size: 15 residues. The DNA of the CDR3 is TGCAGTGCAAATAGGGGGACAGGGGGTGATCAGCCCCAGCATTTT. Translation: CSANRGTGGDQPQHF.

This clonotype has a count of ten or more. The rearrangement joins TRBV28 to TRBJ1-4; 7 nucleotides agree with TRBD1. This CDR3 is built from 15 residues. Germline V CDR1 and CDR2: MDHEN, SYDVKM. Trimming took 4 bases from V and 8 from J; bases not matched to a gene: 10. CDR3 in DNA: TGTGCCAGCAGTTCTCGGACAGGCCCGAGGGAAAAACTGTTTTTT. Its translation is CASSSRTGPREKLFF.

The CDR3 DNA is TGTGCCAGCAGTACGACGAGTGGGGCTAATAAGCCCCAGCATTTT. Residues: CASSTTSGANKPQHF. The V and J genes are TRBV6-5 and TRBJ1-5; perhaps TRBD1 as D (5 bases). Deletions cut 5 bases from V and 8 bases from J, with 19 bases between. CDR1 and CDR2 from the germline V gene are MNHEY and SVGAGI. The CDR3 length is 15 residues.

This sequence joins TRBV6-5 and TRBJ1-1, with D maybe TRBD1 (6 bases). With 0 bases removed from V and 7 bases from J, the gap between germline ends came to 21 bases. The germline CDR1 and CDR2 sequences are MNHEY and SVGAGI. The CDR3 sequence is 17 residues long. The CDR3 DNA reads as TGTGCCAGCAGTTACTCGATCCCAGGGGCCCCGGGCGATGAAGCTTTCTTT. It encodes CASSYSIPGAPGDEAFF.

This clonotype was seen repeatedly, ten times or more. J is TRBJ2-3 and V is TRBV24-1; a weak D match, TRBD1 (6 bases). The CDR3 runs to 15 residues. Germline V gene data show CDR1 as KGHDR and CDR2 as SFDVKD. Trimming stripped 3 bases from V and 2 bases from J, with 11 bases between. DNA for the CDR3: TGTGCCACCAGTGATACAGGGTGGGACACAGATACGCAGTATTTT. The encoded protein is CATSDTGWDTDTQYF.

The chain carries TRBV20-1 and TRBJ2-1; D is tentatively TRBD1 or TRBD2 (5 bases each). The CDR3 is 13 amino acids. V lost 2 bases and J 7 bases, leaving 12 bases between the germline ends. Germline values: CDR1 DFQATT, CDR2 SNEGSKA (reference sequence). The CDR3, as DNA: TGCAGTGCTAGAACGCAGGGCGGGAATGAGCAGTTCTTC. Translated, it gives CSARTQGGNEQFF.

Many counts were recorded for this clonotype. J is TRBJ1-6 and V is TRBV12-3 or TRBV12-4, with D possibly being TRBD1 (6 bases). Trimming left V 6 bases short and J 5 bases short, with 14 bases between. The length of the CDR3 is 15 residues. CDR3 in DNA: TGTGCCAGCAGAGTCCCGGACAGAGATAATTCACCCCTCCACTTT. This translates into CASRVPDRDNSPLHF.